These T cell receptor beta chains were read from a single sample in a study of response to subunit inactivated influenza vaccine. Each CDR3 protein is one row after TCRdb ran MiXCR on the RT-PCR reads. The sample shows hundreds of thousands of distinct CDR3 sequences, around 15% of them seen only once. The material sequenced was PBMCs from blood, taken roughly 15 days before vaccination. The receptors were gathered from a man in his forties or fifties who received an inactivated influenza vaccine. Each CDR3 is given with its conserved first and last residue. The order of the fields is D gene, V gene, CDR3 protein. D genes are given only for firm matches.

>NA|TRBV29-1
CSVTWGAADTQYF
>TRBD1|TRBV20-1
CSAREGQGGYTF
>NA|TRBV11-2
CASSLGLRGTDTQYF
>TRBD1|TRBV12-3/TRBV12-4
CASSFGQGAGETQYF
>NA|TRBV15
CATSRDQAGRAFF
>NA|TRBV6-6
CASSSIVARGSYNEQFF
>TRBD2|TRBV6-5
CASSYRGLEIPTGELFF
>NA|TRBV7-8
CASSPPTVAGETQYF
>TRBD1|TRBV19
CASNTGGADYGYTF
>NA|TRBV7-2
CASSKQGSDNSPLHF
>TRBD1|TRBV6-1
CASSEFGQGNSPLHF
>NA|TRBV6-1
CASSELQGYSNQPQHF
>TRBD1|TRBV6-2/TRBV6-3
CASRGTGGLEAFF
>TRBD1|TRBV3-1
CASSQATGPGNTIYF
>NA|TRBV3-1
CASSQEGYSQETQYF
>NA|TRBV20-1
CSAGYAGPRGEQYF
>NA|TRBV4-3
CASSQDRYRTEGNTIYF
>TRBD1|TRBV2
CASSDSPDRARNEQFF
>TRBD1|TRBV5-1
CASSARDRGPSSYNEQFF
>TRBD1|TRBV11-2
CASSLGADRVVGYTF
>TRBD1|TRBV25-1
CASNPGGRGPTSYEQYF
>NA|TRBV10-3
CAISELLGGAGELFF
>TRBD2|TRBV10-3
CAISLGREGGNEQFF
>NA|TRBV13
CASSLVSSRREKLFF
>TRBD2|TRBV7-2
CASSLGGTSFTGTQYF
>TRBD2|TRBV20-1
CSARYMTSAQYF
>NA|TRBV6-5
CASSSEGSNEQFF
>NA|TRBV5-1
CASSLGSRTEAFF
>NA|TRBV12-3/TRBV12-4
CASSLNVAEYEQYF
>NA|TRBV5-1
CASSSARHGYTEAFF
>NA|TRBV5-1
CASSEGHAGANVLTF